These 5 T cell receptor beta chains share one sample of origin, sequenced in a study of lymphopenia after photon versus proton radiotherapy. Measured with immunoSEQ multiplex PCR; TCRdb has only the in-frame clones, and not every one. In the table there are roughly 58,000 clones, 87% of which are singletons. The source was peripheral blood, collected from a patient treated with proton-based radiotherapy. The source is an elderly man with esophageal cancer.

The chain uses TRBV6-1 and TRBJ1-2, with no clear D. CDR1 is MNHNS, CDR2 SASEGT, per germline. The CDR3 covers 15 residues. V shed 5 bases and J shed 4 bases, with 17 bases lying between them. DNA of the CDR3: TGTGCCAGCAGTTTGGCGACATTGGGGAGCTATGGCTACACCTTC. Protein sequence: CASSLATLGSYGYTF.

Only one count was recorded for this clone. The rearrangement joins TRBV2 to TRBJ1-1; 7 bases fit TRBD1. This CDR3 region has 14 residues. Germline V gene data show CDR1 as SNHLY and CDR2 as FYNNEI. Trimming removed 6 bases from V and 7 bases from J; junction bases left unmatched: 11. The CDR3: CASRRTGAGDEAFF. The CDR3 DNA reads as TGTGCCAGCAGGAGAACAGGGGCTGGCGATGAAGCTTTCTTT. The full variable domain, its missing parts supplied by reference TRBV2 and TRBJ1-1, is EPEVTQTPSHQVTQMGQEVILRCVPISNHLYFYWYRQILGQKVEFLVSFYNNEISEKSEIFDDQFSVERPDGSNFTLKIRSTKLEDSAMYFCASRRTGAGDEAFFGQGTRLTVV.

This chain links TRBV7-3 with TRBJ1-1; D is unclear. Germline V lookup: CDR1 SGHTA, CDR2 FQGTGA. There are 13 residues in the CDR3. Between the trimmed V and J ends, which lost 3 bases and 3 bases, there was a span of 8 bases. CDR3 coding DNA: TGTGCCAGCAGCTTTTGGAGAGACACTGAAGCTTTCTTT. It translates to CASSFWRDTEAFF.

The chain carries TRBV25-1 and TRBJ1-3; 9 positions agree with TRBD1. Germline CDR1 is MGHDK and CDR2 is SYGVNS. The CDR3 has 15 residues. Trimming removed 7 bases from V and 4 bases from J; junction bases left unmatched: 8. This chain's CDR3 is CASTQTGGRGNTIYF. CDR3 nucleotides: TGTGCCAGCACCCAGACAGGGGGAAGAGGAAACACCATATATTTT.

This chain uses TRBV6-5 with TRBJ2-2; TRBD1 matches 8 bases. This CDR3 comprises 14 residues. Trimming at V came to 5 bases and at J to 5 bases, leaving 4 bases not matched to a gene. CDR1 is MNHEY and CDR2 is SVGAGI in the germline V gene. CDR3 nucleotide sequence: TGTGCCAGCAGTGAAACAGGGGGGACCGGGGAGCTGTTTTTT. This translates into CASSETGGTGELFF.